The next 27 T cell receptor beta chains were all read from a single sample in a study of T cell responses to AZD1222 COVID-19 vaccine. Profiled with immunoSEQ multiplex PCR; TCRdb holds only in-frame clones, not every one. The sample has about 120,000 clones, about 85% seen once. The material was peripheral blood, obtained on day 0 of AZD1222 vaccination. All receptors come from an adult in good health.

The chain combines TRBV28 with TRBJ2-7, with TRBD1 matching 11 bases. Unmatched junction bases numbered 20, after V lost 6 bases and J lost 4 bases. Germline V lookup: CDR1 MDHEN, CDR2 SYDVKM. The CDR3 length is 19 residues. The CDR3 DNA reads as TGTGCCAGCAGCTCACACTCCGGACAGGGGGCGCGAGGAGCGTACGAGCAGTACTTC. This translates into CASSSHSGQGARGAYEQYF.

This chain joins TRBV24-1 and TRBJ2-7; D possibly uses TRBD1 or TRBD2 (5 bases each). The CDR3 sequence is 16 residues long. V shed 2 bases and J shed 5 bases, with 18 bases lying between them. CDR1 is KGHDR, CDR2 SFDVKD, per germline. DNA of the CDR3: TGTGCCACCAGTGATTCAATGGGACGGGGTAGGGACGAGCAGTACTTC. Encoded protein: CATSDSMGRGRDEQYF.

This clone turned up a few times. CDR3 DNA: TGTGCCACCAGTGCTAGTACAGGGGCTGAAGCTTTCTTT. Translating gives CATSASTGAEAFF. This sequence joins TRBV24-1 and TRBJ1-1; TRBD1 agrees at 7 bases. This CDR3 region has 13 residues. J lost 6 bases, V lost 5 bases, and 5 bases had no gene match. Germline-derived CDR1 and CDR2 are KGHDR and SFDVKD.

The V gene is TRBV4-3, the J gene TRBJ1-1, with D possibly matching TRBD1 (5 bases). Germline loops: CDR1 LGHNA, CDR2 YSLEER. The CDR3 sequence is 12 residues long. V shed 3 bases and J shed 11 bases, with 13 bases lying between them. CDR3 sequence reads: CASSQQGLGAFF. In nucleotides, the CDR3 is TGCGCCAGCAGCCAGCAGGGTTTGGGGGCTTTCTTT.

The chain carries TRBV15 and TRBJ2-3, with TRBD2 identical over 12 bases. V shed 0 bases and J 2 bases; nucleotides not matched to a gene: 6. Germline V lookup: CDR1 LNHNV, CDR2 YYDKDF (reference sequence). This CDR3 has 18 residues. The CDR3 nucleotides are TGTGCCACCAGCAGAGATCTTGGACTAGCGGGGATCACAGATACGCAGTATTTT. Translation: CATSRDLGLAGITDTQYF.

Here the CDR3 reads CASSMRGGASVETQYF. The CDR3 DNA sequence: TGTGCCAGTAGTATGCGCGGGGGGGCGTCGGTTGAGACCCAGTACTTC. This chain connects TRBV19 to TRBJ2-5; 9 nucleotides agree with TRBD2. The CDR3 has 16 amino acids. Unmatched junction bases numbered 10, after V lost 3 bases and J lost 5 bases. Germline loops: CDR1 LNHDA, CDR2 SQIVND (reference sequence).

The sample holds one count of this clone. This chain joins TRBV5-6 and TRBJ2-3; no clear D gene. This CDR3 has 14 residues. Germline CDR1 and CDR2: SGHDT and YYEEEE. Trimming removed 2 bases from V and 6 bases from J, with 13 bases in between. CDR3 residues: CASSLGQAGDTQYF. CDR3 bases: TGTGCCAGCAGCTTAGGTCAAGCCGGGGATACGCAGTATTTT.

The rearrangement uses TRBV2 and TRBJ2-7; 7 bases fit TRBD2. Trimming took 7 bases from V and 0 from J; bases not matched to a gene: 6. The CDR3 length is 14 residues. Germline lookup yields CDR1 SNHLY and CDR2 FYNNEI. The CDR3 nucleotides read TGTGCCAGCACCCTCAGCGGGGTCTCCTACGAGCAGTACTTC. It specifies CASTLSGVSYEQYF.

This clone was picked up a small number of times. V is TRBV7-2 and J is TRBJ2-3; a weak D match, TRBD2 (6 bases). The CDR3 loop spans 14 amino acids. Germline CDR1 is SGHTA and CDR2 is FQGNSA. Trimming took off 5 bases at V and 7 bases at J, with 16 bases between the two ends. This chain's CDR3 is CASSQGPGGNTQYF. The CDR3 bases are TGTGCCAGCAGCCAAGGGCCTGGGGGGAATACGCAGTATTTT.

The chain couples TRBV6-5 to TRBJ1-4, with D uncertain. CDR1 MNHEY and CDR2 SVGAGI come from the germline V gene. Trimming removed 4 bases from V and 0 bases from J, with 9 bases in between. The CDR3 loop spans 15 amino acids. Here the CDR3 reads CASSSVPTTNEKLFF. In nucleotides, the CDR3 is TGTGCCAGCAGTTCGGTACCTACAACTAATGAAAAACTGTTTTTT.

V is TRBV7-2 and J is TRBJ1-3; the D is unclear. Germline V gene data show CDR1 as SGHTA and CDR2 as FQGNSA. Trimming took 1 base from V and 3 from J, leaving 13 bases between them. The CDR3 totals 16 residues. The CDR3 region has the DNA TGTGCCAGCAGCTTAGTAGTTGGCAGCTTTGGAAACACCATATATTTT. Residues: CASSLVVGSFGNTIYF.

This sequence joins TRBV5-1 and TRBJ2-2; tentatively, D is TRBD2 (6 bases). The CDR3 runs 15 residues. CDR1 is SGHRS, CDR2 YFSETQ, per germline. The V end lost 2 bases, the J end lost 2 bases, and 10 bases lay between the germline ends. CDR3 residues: CASSFSGPNTGELFF. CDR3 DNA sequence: TGCGCCAGCAGCTTTAGCGGCCCTAACACCGGGGAGCTGTTTTTT.

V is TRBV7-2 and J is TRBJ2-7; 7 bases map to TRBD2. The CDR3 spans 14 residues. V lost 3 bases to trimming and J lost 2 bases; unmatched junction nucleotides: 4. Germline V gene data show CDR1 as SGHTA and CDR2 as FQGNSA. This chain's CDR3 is CASSFGGGPYEQYF. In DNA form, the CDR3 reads TGTGCCAGCAGCTTCGGCGGGGGTCCCTACGAGCAGTACTTC.

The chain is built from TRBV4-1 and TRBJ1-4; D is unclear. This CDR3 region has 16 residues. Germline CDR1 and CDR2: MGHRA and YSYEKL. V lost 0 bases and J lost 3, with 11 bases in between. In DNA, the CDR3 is TGCGCCAGCAGCCAAGATTCGGGGATGGCTAATGAAAAACTGTTTTTT. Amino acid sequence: CASSQDSGMANEKLFF.

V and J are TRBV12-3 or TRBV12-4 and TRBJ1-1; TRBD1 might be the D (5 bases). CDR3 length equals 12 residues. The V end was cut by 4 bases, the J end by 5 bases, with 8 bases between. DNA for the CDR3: TGTGCCAGCAGTTCGGGGGTAACTGAAGCTTTCTTT. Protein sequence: CASSSGVTEAFF.

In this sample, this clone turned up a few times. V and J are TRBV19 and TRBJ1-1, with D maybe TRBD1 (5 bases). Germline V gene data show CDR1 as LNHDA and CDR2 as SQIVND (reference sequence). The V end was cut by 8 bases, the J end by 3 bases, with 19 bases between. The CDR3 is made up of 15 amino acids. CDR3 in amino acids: CASGALEGGYTEAFF. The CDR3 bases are TGTGCCAGTGGGGCCCTGGAGGGAGGATACACTGAAGCTTTCTTT.

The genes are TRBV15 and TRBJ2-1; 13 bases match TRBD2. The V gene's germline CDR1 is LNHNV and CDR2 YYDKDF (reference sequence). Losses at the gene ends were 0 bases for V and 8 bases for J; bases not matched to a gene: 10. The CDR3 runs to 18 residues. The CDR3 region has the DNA TGTGCCACCAGCAGAGATTTGGCGGGACTAGCGGGGAGCTATGAGCAGTTCTTC. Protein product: CATSRDLAGLAGSYEQFF.

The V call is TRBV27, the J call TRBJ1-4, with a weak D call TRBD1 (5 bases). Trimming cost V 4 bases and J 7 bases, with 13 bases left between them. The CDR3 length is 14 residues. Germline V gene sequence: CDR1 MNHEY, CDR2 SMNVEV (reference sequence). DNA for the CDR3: TGTGCCAGCAGTTCGGGTGGGGGGACTGAAAAACTGTTTTTT. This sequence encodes CASSSGGGTEKLFF.

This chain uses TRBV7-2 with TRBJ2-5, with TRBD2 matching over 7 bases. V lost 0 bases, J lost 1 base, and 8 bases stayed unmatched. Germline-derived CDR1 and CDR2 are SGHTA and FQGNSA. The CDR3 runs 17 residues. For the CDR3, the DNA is TGTGCCAGCAGCTTAGCGCGGGGTAGCGGGCCCCAAGAGACCCAGTACTTC. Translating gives CASSLARGSGPQETQYF. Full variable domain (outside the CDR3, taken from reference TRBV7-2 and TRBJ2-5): GAGVSQSPSNKVTEKGKDVELRCDPISGHTALYWYRQSLGQGLEFLIYFQGNSAPDKSGLPSDRFSAERTGGSVSTLTIQRTQQEDSAVYLCASSLARGSGPQETQYFGPGTRLLVL.

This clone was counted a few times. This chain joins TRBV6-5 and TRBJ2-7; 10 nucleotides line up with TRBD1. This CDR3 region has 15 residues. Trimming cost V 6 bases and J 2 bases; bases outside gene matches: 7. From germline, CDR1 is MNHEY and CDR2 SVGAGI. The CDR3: CASRPLGQGTYEQYF. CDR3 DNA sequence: TGTGCCAGCAGGCCTTTGGGACAGGGGACCTACGAGCAGTACTTC.

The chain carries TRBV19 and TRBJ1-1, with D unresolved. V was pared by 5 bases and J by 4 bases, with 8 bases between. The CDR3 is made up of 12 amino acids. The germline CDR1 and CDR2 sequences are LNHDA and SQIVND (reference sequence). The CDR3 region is CASSPRFTEAFF. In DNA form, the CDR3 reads TGTGCCAGTAGTCCAAGGTTCACTGAAGCTTTCTTT.

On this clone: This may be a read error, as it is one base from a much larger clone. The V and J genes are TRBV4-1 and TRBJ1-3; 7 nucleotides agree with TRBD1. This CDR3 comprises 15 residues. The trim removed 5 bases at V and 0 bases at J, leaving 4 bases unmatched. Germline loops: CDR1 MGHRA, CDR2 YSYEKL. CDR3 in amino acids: CASSVGQDSGNTIYF. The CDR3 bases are TGCGCCAGCAGCGTAGGACAGGACTCTGGAAACACCATATATTTT.

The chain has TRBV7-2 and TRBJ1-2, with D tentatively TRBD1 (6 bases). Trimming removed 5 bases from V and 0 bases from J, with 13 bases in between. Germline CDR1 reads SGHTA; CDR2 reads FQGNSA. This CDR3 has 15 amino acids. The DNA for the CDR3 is TGTGCCAGCAGCCTCGACAGGACTCCTAACTATGGCTACACCTTC. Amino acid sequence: CASSLDRTPNYGYTF.

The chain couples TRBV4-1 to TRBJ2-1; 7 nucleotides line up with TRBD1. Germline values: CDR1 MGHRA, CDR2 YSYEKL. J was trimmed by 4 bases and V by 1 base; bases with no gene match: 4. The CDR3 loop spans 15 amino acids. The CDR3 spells CASSQGGTEYNEQFF. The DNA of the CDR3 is TGCGCCAGCAGCCAAGGGGGGACAGAATACAATGAGCAGTTCTTC.

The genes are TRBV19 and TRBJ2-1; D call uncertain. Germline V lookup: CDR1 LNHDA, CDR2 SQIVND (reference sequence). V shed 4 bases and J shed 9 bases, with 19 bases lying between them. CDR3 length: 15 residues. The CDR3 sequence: CASSKSPPSVGEQFF. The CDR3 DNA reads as TGTGCCAGTAGTAAAAGCCCCCCCTCAGTAGGTGAGCAGTTCTTC.

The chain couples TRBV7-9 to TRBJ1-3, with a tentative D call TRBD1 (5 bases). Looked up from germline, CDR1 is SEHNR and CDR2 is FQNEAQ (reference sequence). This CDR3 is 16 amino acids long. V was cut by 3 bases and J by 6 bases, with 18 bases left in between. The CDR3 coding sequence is TGTGCCAGCAGCTTGACGGGGCCTGAGGGACCAAACACCATATATTTT. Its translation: CASSLTGPEGPNTIYF. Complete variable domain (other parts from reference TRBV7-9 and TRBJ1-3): DTGVSQNPRHKITKRGQNVTFRCDPISEHNRLYWYRQTLGQGPEFLTYFQNEAQLEKSRLLSDRFSAERPKGSFSTLEIQRTEQGDSAMYLCASSLTGPEGPNTIYFGEGSWLTVV.

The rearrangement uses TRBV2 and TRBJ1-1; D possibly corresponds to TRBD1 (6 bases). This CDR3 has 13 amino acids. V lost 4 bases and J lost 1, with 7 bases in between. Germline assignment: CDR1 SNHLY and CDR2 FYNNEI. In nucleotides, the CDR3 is TGTGCCAGCAGTGGAGGGGGGAACACTGAAGCTTTCTTT. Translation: CASSGGGNTEAFF.